Below, 27 T cell receptor beta chains from the same sample are listed, as sequenced in a study of beta chain features in type 1 diabetes (dated 2018 in TCRdb). The receptor library was made with the immunoSEQ multiplex PCR assay. The entire amount of isolated RNA was reverse transcribed using the High Capacity cDNA Reverse Transcription Kit, so the sequenced TCRB transcripts were expressed ones. Imported from immuneACCESS, the table was reduced by TCRdb to in-frame sequences with V and J called. These copies leave out some clones; in studies compared against another copy, an unresolved V gene accounts for under half, and the cause of the remainder is not known. The sample yields 350,000 to 450,000 clones; more than 13% were counted once. The top ten clonotypes cover 0.019% of the sample. The material sequenced was naive CD4+ T cells from blood. The intended sense of this specimen's cell subset or site label: true naive CD4+ T cells. The receptors derive from a woman aged 18-29 years in good health.

The V and J genes are TRBV27 and TRBJ2-7, with 11 bases lining up with TRBD1. CDR3 length: 15 residues. Looked up from germline, CDR1 is MNHEY and CDR2 is SMNVEV (reference sequence). The V segment lost 5 bases and the J segment 5 bases; nucleotides outside the gene matches: 8. CDR3 amino acids: CASSAGQGALHEQYF. The CDR3 DNA reads as TGTGCCAGCAGTGCAGGACAGGGGGCGCTCCACGAGCAGTACTTC.

The chain joins TRBV4-2 to TRBJ1-5; no clear D gene. The CDR3 consists of 12 residues. V lost 1 base, J lost 4 bases, and 2 bases lay in between. The germline gives CDR1 LGHNA, CDR2 YNFKEQ. In nucleotides, the CDR3 is TGTGCCAGCAGCCAAGCTAATCAGCCCCAGCATTTT. Encoded protein: CASSQANQPQHF.

This clone was picked up a small number of times. V and J are TRBV30 and TRBJ2-2; the match to TRBD2 covers 7 bases. Germline assignment: CDR1 GTSNPN and CDR2 SVGIG (reference sequence). The CDR3 loop spans 12 amino acids. The J segment lost 6 bases and the V segment lost 8 bases, leaving 6 bases of the junction unmatched. The CDR3 DNA reads TGTGCCGGGCGGGGGTTGGCCGGGGAGCTGTTTTTT. It encodes CAGRGLAGELFF.

Of note for this clone: One junction end does not reproduce the germline sequence, and a read error may be involved. The chain has TRBV2 and TRBJ2-5; 12 bases are a match to TRBD2. CDR1 and CDR2 from the germline V gene are SNHLY and FYNNEI. The CDR3 extends over 14 amino acids. CDR3 protein: CASKVGGLAGLDNF. In nucleotides, the CDR3 is TGTGCCAGCAAGGTTGGAGGACTAGCGGGGCTCGATAACTTC.

The V call is TRBV7-2, the J call TRBJ2-7; D is ambiguous. Germline-derived CDR1 and CDR2 are SGHTA and FQGNSA. The V gene lost 5 bases and the J gene lost 6 bases, with 14 bases spanning the gap. The CDR3 length is 13 residues. The CDR3, as DNA: TGTGCCAGCAGCGTGAATGTCCCGGGCGAGCAGTACTTC. Encoded protein: CASSVNVPGEQYF.

The V call is TRBV7-3, the J call TRBJ2-2; the D gene is possibly TRBD1 (6 bases). Looked up from germline, CDR1 is SGHTA and CDR2 is FQGTGA. V was pared by 7 bases and J by 7 bases, with 16 bases between. The CDR3 is 14 residues long. The CDR3, as DNA: TGTGCCAGCACCGAAAGCAGGGGAAACGGGGAGCTGTTTTTT. Protein sequence: CASTESRGNGELFF. Complete variable domain (other parts from reference TRBV7-3 and TRBJ2-2): GAGVSQTPSNKVTEKGKYVELRCDPISGHTALYWYRQSLGQGPEFLIYFQGTGAADDSGLPNDRFFAVRPEGSVSTLKIQRTERGDSAVYLCASTESRGNGELFFGEGSRLTVL.

This clone has only a few counts. The chain employs TRBV7-9 and TRBJ2-7; weak D call: TRBD2 (6 bases). CDR3 length: 13 amino acids. V was shortened by 5 bases and J by 3 bases, with 11 bases between the two germline ends. Germline V CDR1 and CDR2: SEHNR, FQNEAQ (reference sequence). CDR3: CASSQGLFYEQYF. The CDR3 region has the DNA TGTGCCAGCAGCCAGGGACTCTTCTACGAGCAGTACTTC. The variable domain in full, completed from reference TRBV7-9 and TRBJ2-7, reads DTGVSQNPRHKITKRGQNVTFRCDPISEHNRLYWYRQTLGQGPEFLTYFQNEAQLEKSRLLSDRFSAERPKGSFSTLEIQRTEQGDSAMYLCASSQGLFYEQYFGPGTRLTVT.

This clone has only a few counts. The chain is built from TRBV5-1 and TRBJ1-1; D gene unclear. The CDR3 sequence is 16 residues long. Looked up from germline, CDR1 is SGHRS and CDR2 is YFSETQ. Trimming stripped 4 bases from V and 0 bases from J, with 16 bases between. For the CDR3, the DNA is TGCGCCAGCAGCCGCGTGCTCCGAGGGTTGAACACTGAAGCTTTCTTT. Its translation is CASSRVLRGLNTEAFF.

This sequence joins TRBV7-6 and TRBJ2-1, with 12 bases fitting TRBD2. The germline V gene has CDR1 SGHVS and CDR2 FNYEAQ. This CDR3 contains 14 residues. Trimming took 4 bases from V and 12 from J; bases not matched to a gene: 7. The CDR3 nucleotides are TGTGCCAGCAGCTCGCTAGCGGGAGGGATTTGGCAGTTCTTC. Amino acids: CASSSLAGGIWQFF. Looking up the rest from reference TRBV7-6 and TRBJ2-1 gives the full variable domain: GAGVSQSPRYKVTKRGQDVALRCDPISGHVSLYWYRQALGQGPEFLTYFNYEAQQDKSGLPNDRFSAERPEGSISTLTIQRTEQRDSAMYRCASSSLAGGIWQFFGPGTRLTVL.

The V and J genes are TRBV5-1 and TRBJ2-5; D is undetermined. The CDR3 consists of 15 residues. CDR1 SGHRS and CDR2 YFSETQ come from the germline V gene. Trimming left V 0 bases short and J 5 bases short, with 14 bases between. The CDR3 reads CASSLADSPGETQYF. DNA of the CDR3: TGCGCCAGCAGCTTGGCGGATAGCCCCGGTGAGACCCAGTACTTC.

This clone was found a few times. This chain joins TRBV30 and TRBJ1-1, with TRBD1 matching 7 bases. The CDR3 consists of 13 residues. Germline CDR1 GTSNPN, CDR2 SVGIG (reference sequence). J lost 5 bases, V lost 3 bases, and 6 bases had no gene match. As DNA, the CDR3 is TGTGCCTGGAGACGACAGGGAGGTACTGAAGCTTTCTTT. Protein sequence: CAWRRQGGTEAFF.

Remarks on this clone: Other DNA sequences in the same sample also yield this CDR3. This chain joins TRBV7-2 and TRBJ2-5; the D gene is possibly TRBD2 (5 bases). This CDR3 has 14 amino acids. Germline lookup yields CDR1 SGHTA and CDR2 FQGNSA. V was trimmed by 0 bases and J by 5 bases, leaving 10 bases between them. CDR3 region: CASSLAGVRETQYF. The CDR3 DNA follows: TGTGCCAGCAGCTTAGCGGGAGTAAGGGAGACCCAGTACTTC.

The CDR3 is CSVEGPAGGRYEQYF. In nucleotides, the CDR3 is TGCAGCGTTGAAGGGCCGGCAGGGGGCCGCTACGAGCAGTACTTC. This chain joins TRBV29-1 and TRBJ2-7; 8 bases fit TRBD1. Trimming at V came to 1 base and at J to 3 bases, leaving 8 bases not matched to a gene. The CDR3 has 15 residues. Per the germline V gene, CDR1 is SQVTM and CDR2 is ANQGSEA.

This clone turned up a few times. The chain carries TRBV4-1 and TRBJ2-3; a weak D match, TRBD1 (5 bases). V was shortened by 3 bases and J by 4 bases, with 14 bases between the two germline ends. The CDR3 runs to 15 residues. Germline CDR1 is MGHRA and CDR2 is YSYEKL. CDR3 nucleotide sequence: TGCGCCAGCAGCCAGCAGACAGAGACCCCAGATACGCAGTATTTT. Its protein product is CASSQQTETPDTQYF.

V and J are TRBV13 and TRBJ2-5, with 7 positions matching TRBD1. CDR1 is PRHDT, CDR2 FYEKMQ, per germline (reference sequence). The junction had 7 bases not matched to a gene; V was cut back by 2 bases and J by 4 bases. The CDR3 loop spans 15 amino acids. In DNA, the CDR3 is TGTGCCAGCAGCTTACGGCAGGGGGTTAGAGAGACCCAGTACTTC. Translation: CASSLRQGVRETQYF.

The J gene is TRBJ1-2, the V gene TRBV6-6, with D uncertain. Germline V lookup: CDR1 MNHNY, CDR2 SVGAGI (reference sequence). The CDR3 loop spans 12 amino acids. Between the trimmed V and J ends, which lost 7 bases and 4 bases, there was a span of 10 bases. The CDR3 nucleotides read TGTGCCAGCAATGCGGAATTCTATGGCTACACCTTC. This gives the protein CASNAEFYGYTF.

The chain is built from TRBV28 and TRBJ2-7; a possible D gene is TRBD2 (6 bases). Germline assignment: CDR1 MDHEN and CDR2 SYDVKM. V dropped 4 bases and J dropped 2 bases, with 21 bases sitting between them. The CDR3 consists of 17 residues. CDR3 region: CASSSSMSSGRTYEQYF. CDR3 nucleotide sequence: TGTGCCAGCAGTTCCTCCATGAGTAGCGGAAGAACCTACGAGCAGTACTTC.

This clone occurred a few times. This chain links TRBV21-1 with TRBJ2-7; the D segment call TRBD2 is taken from the table without a DNA check. TRBV21-1 represents a pseudogene. This CDR3 region has 15 residues. The CDR3 coding sequence is TGTGCCAGCAGCAAATTAGCGGGGGCAAGCTACGAGCAGTACTTC. It is translated as CASSKLAGASYEQYF.

To note about this clone: The sample carries other DNA sequences with the same CDR3. The rearrangement joins TRBV30 to TRBJ1-1, with D unresolved. The CDR3 is 14 amino acids. Trimming cost V 0 bases and J 4 bases, with 12 bases left between them. Germline loops: CDR1 GTSNPN, CDR2 SVGIG (reference sequence). In nucleotides, the CDR3 is TGTGCCTGGAGTGTTCTAGGAGGCGGCACTGAAGCTTTCTTT. Residues: CAWSVLGGGTEAFF.

This chain links TRBV28 with TRBJ1-1; no firm D call. Germline CDR1 reads MDHEN; CDR2 reads SYDVKM. V lost 5 bases and J lost 0, with 7 bases in between. The CDR3 covers 13 residues. The CDR3 DNA is TGTGCCAGCAGTCGTGAGATGAACACTGAAGCTTTCTTT. Encoded protein: CASSREMNTEAFF.

The chain joins TRBV25-1 to TRBJ2-1; 13 bases are shared with TRBD2. The V gene end was trimmed by 5 bases and the J gene end by 4 bases; junction bases not matched to a gene: 11. In germline, CDR1 is MGHDK, CDR2 SYGVNS. The CDR3 runs 18 residues. CDR3 DNA sequence: TGTGCCAGCAGTCGACGGACTAGCGGGAGCCCCCTTTACAATGAGCAGTTCTTC. Translated: CASSRRTSGSPLYNEQFF.

The chain has TRBV30 and TRBJ1-5; perhaps TRBD1 as D (6 bases). Trimming cost V 2 bases and J 3 bases, with 11 bases left between them. In germline, CDR1 is GTSNPN, CDR2 SVGIG (reference sequence). The CDR3 extends over 14 amino acids. This CDR3 is CAWSIGQHNQPQHF. The CDR3 bases are TGTGCCTGGAGTATCGGACAGCACAATCAGCCCCAGCATTTT. The full variable domain, in which reference TRBV30 and TRBJ1-5 provide the parts outside the CDR3, is SQTIHQWPATLVQPVGSPLSLECTVEGTSNPNLYWYRQAAGRGLQLLFYSVGIGQISSEVPQNLSASRPQDRQFILSSKKLLLSDSGFYLCAWSIGQHNQPQHFGDGTRLSIL.

This clone came up a few times. The rearrangement links TRBV2 to TRBJ2-1; D may be TRBD1 (5 bases). Germline CDR1 and CDR2: SNHLY and FYNNEI. V was shortened by 4 bases and J by 10 bases, with 14 bases between the two germline ends. The CDR3 consists of 13 residues. The CDR3 region has the DNA TGTGCCAGCAGTGCTGTCAGGGCAGGAGAGCAGTTCTTC. It translates to CASSAVRAGEQFF.

This clone was counted only a few times. This rearrangement joins TRBV28 to TRBJ1-1; 7 bases are a match to TRBD1. The V gene's germline CDR1 is MDHEN and CDR2 SYDVKM. Trimming took 2 bases from V and 3 from J; bases not matched to a gene: 3. The CDR3 contains 14 residues. This CDR3 is CASSLPTGYTEAFF. Written as DNA, the CDR3 is TGTGCCAGCAGTTTACCGACAGGGTACACTGAAGCTTTCTTT.

CDR3 region: CASRFRGSSYNEQFF. CDR3 sequence (DNA): TGTGCCAGCAGATTCAGGGGTAGCTCCTACAATGAGCAGTTCTTC. The V gene is TRBV6-9, the J gene TRBJ2-1; weak D call: TRBD1 (6 bases). Germline V CDR1 and CDR2: MNHGY, SVAAGI. CDR3 size: 15 residues. V gave up 6 bases and J gave up 0 bases, with 12 bases separating them.

The genes are TRBV18 and TRBJ1-1, with 7 nucleotides matching TRBD1. Trimming cost V 3 bases and J 5 bases; bases outside gene matches: 3. CDR1 is KGHSH, CDR2 LQKENI, per germline. This CDR3 is built from 13 residues. CDR3: CASSPDRETEAFF. The CDR3 DNA reads TGTGCCAGCTCACCCGACAGGGAAACTGAAGCTTTCTTT.

This clone was counted a few times. V is TRBV29-1 and J is TRBJ2-7, with D maybe TRBD2 (6 bases). Germline V gives CDR1 SQVTM, CDR2 ANQGSEA. V dropped 7 bases and J dropped 2 bases, with 21 bases sitting between them. This CDR3 is 15 amino acids long. As DNA, the CDR3 is TGCAGCGCCGAGTTGGGGGTAGCGGCCACCTACGAGCAGTACTTC. This codes for CSAELGVAATYEQYF.